The next 8 T cell receptor beta chains were all read from a single sample in a study of regulatory T cells in long-lasting Graves disease. Time point in this sample: newly diagnosed GD, antithyroid drugs for less than 3 months. Making the TCR library involved RNA that had been extracted from PBMCs. CDR3 regions were amplified by Arm-PCR using iRepertoire HTBI primers to build TCR beta libraries. In TCRdb, the multiplex PCR reads were re-called with MiXCR into one record per CDR3 protein. The sample shows some 350,000 distinct CDR3 sequences, around 15% of them seen only once. The same sample was also studied in work on T cells in Graves' hyperthyroidism and ophthalmopathy.

The source was peripheral blood mononuclear cells (PBMCs), collected at new diagnosis, from a patient treated with antithyroid drugs. The source is a woman aged 18-29 years with Graves disease.

J is TRBJ1-2 and V is TRBV6-1; 12 positions match TRBD1. Germline V gene data show CDR1 as MNHNS and CDR2 as SASEGT. The V segment lost 5 bases and the J segment 2 bases; nucleotides outside the gene matches: 9. This CDR3 region has 17 residues. In DNA, the CDR3 is TGTGCCAGCAGTCCGGGGGGACAGGGGGCAGTCAACTATGGCTACACCTTC. It encodes CASSPGGQGAVNYGYTF.

This sequence joins TRBV20-1 and TRBJ1-1; D is unresolved. The CDR3 is made up of 15 amino acids. Germline CDR1 reads DFQATT; CDR2 reads SNEGSKA (reference sequence). The ends were cut back, 2 bases at V and 4 bases at J, with 17 bases in the middle. CDR3 sequence: CSARPSGPQSTEAFF. CDR3 in DNA: TGCAGTGCTAGACCATCGGGCCCCCAGAGCACTGAAGCTTTCTTT.

This clonotype was seen at least ten times. The chain has TRBV7-9 and TRBJ2-5, with D maybe TRBD1 (5 bases). Germline V gene sequence: CDR1 SEHNR, CDR2 FQNEAQ (reference sequence). Trimming shortened V by 5 bases and J by 2 bases, and 6 bases separated the two germline ends. The CDR3 is 12 residues long. As DNA, the CDR3 is TGTGCCAGCAGCCGACAGCAAGAGACCCAGTACTTC. Translation gives CASSRQQETQYF.

This clonotype has a count of ten or more. V gene TRBV6-2 or TRBV6-3 combines with J gene TRBJ1-2; 9 positions match TRBD1. This CDR3 is built from 13 residues. Trimming took 7 bases from V and 3 from J; bases not matched to a gene: 3. CDR1 is MNHEY and CDR2 is SVGEGT in the germline V gene. The CDR3 reads CASTRDRDYGYTF. The DNA of the CDR3 is TGTGCCAGCACCCGGGACAGGGACTATGGCTACACCTTC.

This clonotype has at least ten counts. The V call is TRBV5-1, the J call TRBJ2-2; possibly TRBD1 for D (5 bases). The CDR3 runs 14 residues. Between the trimmed V and J ends, which lost 0 bases and 3 bases, there was a span of 6 bases. Germline CDR1 and CDR2: SGHRS and YFSETQ. DNA for the CDR3: TGCGCCAGCAGCTTGGGACAGCACACCGGGGAGCTGTTTTTT. This codes for CASSLGQHTGELFF.

There are many counts of this clonotype. The V and J genes are TRBV20-1 and TRBJ1-1, with D possibly matching TRBD1 (6 bases). The CDR3 runs 15 residues. CDR1 and CDR2 (germline): DFQATT, SNEGSKA (reference sequence). Trimming shortened V by 1 base and J by 3 bases, and 15 bases separated the two germline ends. CDR3 sequence: CSARAPRGGHTEAFF. CDR3 DNA: TGCAGTGCTAGAGCTCCCCGGGGGGGGCACACTGAAGCTTTCTTT.

Many counts were recorded for this clonotype. This rearrangement joins TRBV20-1 to TRBJ2-1, with 12 nucleotides matching TRBD2. V lost 6 bases, J lost 7 bases, and 7 bases stayed unmatched. Germline V lookup: CDR1 DFQATT, CDR2 SNEGSKA (reference sequence). The CDR3 covers 14 residues. CDR3 in amino acids: CSAAGTSGRNEQFF. The CDR3 nucleotides read TGCAGTGCGGCTGGGACTAGCGGGCGGAATGAGCAGTTCTTC.

A few counts support this clonotype. The chain couples TRBV29-1 to TRBJ1-6; possibly TRBD1 for D (5 bases). Trimming took 7 bases from V and 7 from J, leaving 17 bases between them. In germline, CDR1 is SQVTM, CDR2 ANQGSEA. The CDR3 contains 14 residues. The CDR3 DNA is TGCAGCGCGTCAATTGGGGCCCCAAATTCACCCCTCCACTTT. Protein sequence: CSASIGAPNSPLHF.